This TCR beta chain came from a study of response to subunit inactivated influenza vaccine. General study points: There was a suggestion from the authors that each seasonal influenza vaccination recruits few new T cells.

The CDR3 runs 16 residues. Germline V lookup: CDR1 SEHNR, CDR2 FQNEAQ (reference sequence). V lost 5 bases and J lost 7, with 21 bases in between. Each CDR3 protein is one row after TCRdb ran MiXCR on the RT-PCR reads. The sample lists 450,000 to 550,000 distinct CDR3 sequences; about 25% were seen once. On this clonotype: What it binds is unknown.

The chain carries TRBV7-9 and TRBJ2-1; D perhaps matches TRBD1 (6 bases). The origin of this receptor is a middle-aged man who received an inactivated influenza vaccine. This sample comprised CD4+ T cells sorted from PBMCs, obtained about 5 days after vaccination. The CDR3 nucleotides read TGTGCCAGCAGCCCCCTGTCTGCAGGGGTAATGAATGAGCAGTTCTTC. It codes for CASSPLSAGVMNEQFF.